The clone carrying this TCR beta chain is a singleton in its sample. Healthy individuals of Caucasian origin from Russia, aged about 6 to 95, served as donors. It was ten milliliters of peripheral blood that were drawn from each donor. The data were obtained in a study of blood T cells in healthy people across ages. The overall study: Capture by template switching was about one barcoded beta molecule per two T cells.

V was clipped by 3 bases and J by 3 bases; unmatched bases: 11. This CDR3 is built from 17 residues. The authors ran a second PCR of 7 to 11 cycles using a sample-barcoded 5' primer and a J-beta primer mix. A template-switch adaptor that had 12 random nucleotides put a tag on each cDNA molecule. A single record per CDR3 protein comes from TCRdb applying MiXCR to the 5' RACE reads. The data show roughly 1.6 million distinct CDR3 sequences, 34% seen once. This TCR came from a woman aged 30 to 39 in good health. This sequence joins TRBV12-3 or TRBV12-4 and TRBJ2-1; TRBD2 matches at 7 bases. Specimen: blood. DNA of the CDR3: TGTGCCAGCAGTTTCTCCCCGGGAAGCGGGGTCTACAATGAGCAGTTCTTC. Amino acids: CASSFSPGSGVYNEQFF.